This is a list of T cell receptor beta chains from one sample in a study of T cells after somatic rescue of genetic block. Generated by immunoSEQ multiplex PCR, the TCRdb table keeps only in-frame clones and is missing some. The table lists approximately 100,000 clones, 90% of them singletons. Source material: peripheral blood mononuclear cells (PBMCs). These receptors originate from a woman aged 18 to 35. The CDR3 runs from the conserved cysteine through the conserved F or W. The D gene is left open where the match is weak. Only some rows state a clone size, as once, few, many or a class for expanded clones.

j_call v_call d_call clone_size cdr3_nt cdr3_aa
TRBJ2-7 TRBV19 TRBD2 . TGTGCCAGTAGTATACTCCCGGGAGGGGAATACGAGCAGTACTTC CASSILPGGEYEQYF
TRBJ1-3 TRBV6-1 . . TGTGCCAGCAGTAAGGGACCTGGAAACACCATATATTTT CASSKGPGNTIYF
TRBJ1-1 TRBV5-6 . . TGTGCCAGCAGCTCGATCGGTGCTCCGGGAATGAACACTGAAGCTTTCTTT CASSSIGAPGMNTEAFF
TRBJ1-1 TRBV5-1 . . TGCGCCAGCAGCTGGGGAGACGGGGAGAACACTGAAGCTTTCTTT CASSWGDGENTEAFF
TRBJ2-7 TRBV11-2 TRBD1 . TGTGCCAGCAGCCACGGACAGGGATGGGACGAGCAGTACTTC CASSHGQGWDEQYF
TRBJ1-5 TRBV19 . . TGTGCCAGTAGAGCGGGAGGGGCGAATCAGCCCCAGCATTTT CASRAGGANQPQHF
TRBJ2-7 TRBV15 . . TGTGCCACCGGGCGAAGCTACGAGCAGTACTTC CATGRSYEQYF
TRBJ1-2 TRBV28 . . TGTGCCAGCAGTCCCCCCGGCCACCTTAACTATGGCTACACCTTC CASSPPGHLNYGYTF
TRBJ1-1 TRBV2 . . TGTGCCAGCAGTGAAGCGGGGAGTGGGGGGACCAACACTGAAGCTTTCTTT CASSEAGSGGTNTEAFF
TRBJ2-1 TRBV5-1 TRBD2 . TGCGCCAGCAGCTCTACTGCTCCTCGAGCGGGGGGCAATGAGCAGTTCTTC CASSSTAPRAGGNEQFF
TRBJ2-1 TRBV29-1 TRBD1 . TGCAGCGTTGTCAGGGGGGCTGCCAGGGGGCTTTACAATGAGCAGTTCTTC CSVVRGAARGLYNEQFF
TRBJ1-2 TRBV11-2 . . TGTGCCAGCAGCTTAGACGCCAGATCGAGCTACACCTTC CASSLDARSSYTF
TRBJ2-1 TRBV5-1 . . TGCGCCAGCAGCTTGGCATGGGGGACGAGGTCCTACAATGAGCAGTTCTTC CASSLAWGTRSYNEQFF
TRBJ2-1 TRBV27 TRBD2 . TGTGCCAGCAGGGGACTAGCGGTATACAATGAGCAGTTCTTC CASRGLAVYNEQFF
TRBJ2-2 TRBV28 TRBD1 few TGTGCCAGCAGTATAACAGGGGGCTTATCCGGGGAGCTGTTTTTT CASSITGGLSGELFF
TRBJ1-2 TRBV28 TRBD1 . TGTGCCAGCAGTTCCGGGACAGGCCCTATCTATGGCTACACCTTC CASSSGTGPIYGYTF
TRBJ2-1 TRBV5-5 . . TGTGCCAGCTTCGGGGAGGTCAGCTCCTACAATGAGCAGTTCTTC CASFGEVSSYNEQFF
TRBJ2-7 TRBV28 . . TGTGCCAGCAGGGATCTAGGGCCCGGCGAGCAGTACTTC CASRDLGPGEQYF
TRBJ2-2 TRBV6-1 . . TGTGCCAGCAGAGCCAGGAGCGCCAACACCGGGGAGCTGTTTTTT CASRARSANTGELFF
TRBJ2-7 TRBV27 . . TGTGCCAGCAGTTTCTCCGACAGGATGACCTACGAGCAGTACTTC CASSFSDRMTYEQYF
TRBJ2-4 TRBV28 TRBD2 . TGTGCCAGCAGACCTAGCGGGAGGACGGGCAAAAACATTCAGTACTTC CASRPSGRTGKNIQYF
TRBJ2-6 TRBV28 TRBD2 . TGTGCCAGCAGCCGAGAGACTAGCGGCTCTGGGGCCAACGTCCTGACTTTC CASSRETSGSGANVLTF
TRBJ2-1 TRBV6-1 . . TGTGCCAGCAGTGAAGTTGGCGGGAACTCCTACAATGAGCAGTTCTTC CASSEVGGNSYNEQFF
TRBJ2-3 TRBV6-4 . . TGTGCCAGCCGAAAGGGGTGGGCAGATACGCAGTATTTT CASRKGWADTQYF
TRBJ1-2 TRBV4-2 . few TGTGCCAGCAGCCCAATTCAAGACTATGGCTACACCTTC CASSPIQDYGYTF
TRBJ2-7 TRBV9 . . TGTGCCAGCAGCGTAGGGGGGCGGGCCTACTCCTACGAGCAGTACTTC CASSVGGRAYSYEQYF